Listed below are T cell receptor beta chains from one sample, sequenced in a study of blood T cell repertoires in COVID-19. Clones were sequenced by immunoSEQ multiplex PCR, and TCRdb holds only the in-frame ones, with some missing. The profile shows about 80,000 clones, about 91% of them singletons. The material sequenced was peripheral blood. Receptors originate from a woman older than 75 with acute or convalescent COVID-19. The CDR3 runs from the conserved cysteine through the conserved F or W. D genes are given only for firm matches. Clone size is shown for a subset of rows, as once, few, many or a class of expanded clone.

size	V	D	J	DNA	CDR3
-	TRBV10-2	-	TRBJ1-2	TGCGCCAGCAGTGAGAAGCCACTTTATGGCTACACCTTC	CASSEKPLYGYTF
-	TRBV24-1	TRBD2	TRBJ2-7	TGTGCCACCCCCCCTATGGCGGGAGTTGGATACGAGCAGTACTTC	CATPPMAGVGYEQYF
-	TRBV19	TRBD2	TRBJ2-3	TGTGCCAGTAGTATAACACTAGCGGGAAGCACAGATACGCAGTATTTT	CASSITLAGSTDTQYF
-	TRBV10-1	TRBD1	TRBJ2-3	TGCGCCAGCAGTGTCGGACAGGGCGCAGATACGCAGTATTTT	CASSVGQGADTQYF
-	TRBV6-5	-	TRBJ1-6	TGTGCCAGCAGACAGGATTTAAATTCACCCCTCCACTTT	CASRQDLNSPLHF
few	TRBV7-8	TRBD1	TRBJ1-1	TGTGCCAGCAGCGCGGGGCGGGACAGGGGGCGGATGGTAGCTTTCTTT	CASSAGRDRGRMVAFF
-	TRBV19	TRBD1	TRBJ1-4	TGTGCCAGTAATGGGGACAGGAGTGAAAAACTGTTTTTT	CASNGDRSEKLFF
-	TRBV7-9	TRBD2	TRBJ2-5	TGTGCCAGCAGCTTAGGAGCGGGAGACCAAGAGACCCAGTACTTC	CASSLGAGDQETQYF
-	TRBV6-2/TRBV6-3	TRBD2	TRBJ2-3	TGTGCCAGCAGTTTTGGACTAGGGACAGATACGCAGTATTTT	CASSFGLGTDTQYF
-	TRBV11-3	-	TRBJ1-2	TGTGCCAGCAGCTTAGCTGGAGGGTATGGCTACACCTTC	CASSLAGGYGYTF
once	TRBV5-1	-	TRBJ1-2	TGCGCCAGCAGTCTAGGACAACCAGCGAATAATGGCTACACCTTC	CASSLGQPANNGYTF
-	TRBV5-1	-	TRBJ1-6	TGCGCCAGCAGCTTGACAGATAATTCACCCCTCCACTTT	CASSLTDNSPLHF
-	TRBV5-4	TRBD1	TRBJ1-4	TGTGCCAGCAGCTTGGGACAGGGGGCCTATGAAAAACTGTTTTTT	CASSLGQGAYEKLFF
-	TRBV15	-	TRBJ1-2	TGTGCCACCAGCAGACAAACACAGAAAGAGATCTATGGCTACACCTTC	CATSRQTQKEIYGYTF
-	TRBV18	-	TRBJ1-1	TGTGCCAGCACCCCCCTCAGGGGATCGGACACTGAAGCTTTCTTT	CASTPLRGSDTEAFF
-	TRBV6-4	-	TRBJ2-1	TGTGCCAGCAGTGAGGAGCCGATCAGCACTGAGCAGTTCTTC	CASSEEPISTEQFF
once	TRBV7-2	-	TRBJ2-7	TGTGCCAGCAGCTTAAATCCCGCCGGGGAGCAGTACTTC	CASSLNPAGEQYF
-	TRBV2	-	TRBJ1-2	TGTGCCAGCTGGGACTTACGGTTCTATGGCTACACCTTC	CASWDLRFYGYTF
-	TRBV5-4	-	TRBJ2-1	TGTGCCAGCAGCTTGGTTCAGCGGGACAACAATGAGCAGTTCTTC	CASSLVQRDNNEQFF
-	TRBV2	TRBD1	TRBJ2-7	TGTGCCAGCAGGAGGGACAGGAACTCCTACGAGCAGTACTTC	CASRRDRNSYEQYF